Listed below are T cell receptor beta chains from one sample, sequenced in a study of T cell responses to AZD1222 COVID-19 vaccine. Profiling relied on immunoSEQ multiplex PCR, and the TCRdb table lists in-frame clones only, not all of them. The sample carries about 94,000 clones, 85% recorded once. Sample: peripheral blood, taken 28 days after the second AZD1222 dose. All receptors come from an adult who received the AZD1222 COVID-19 vaccine. The CDR3 runs from the conserved cysteine through the conserved F or W. Fields, in order: D gene, J gene, clone size, V gene, CDR3 DNA, CDR3 protein. The D gene is left open where the match is weak. Expanded clones get a size class; other rows say once, few or many, or leave the size out.

>NA|TRBJ2-1|NA|TRBV5-1
TGCGCCACGTCGGACGGCTGGGAGGATGAGCAGTTCTTC
CATSDGWEDEQFF
>NA|TRBJ2-1|NA|TRBV27
TGTGCCAGCAGGGGCCTTCGGACAGAACTCTACAATGAGCAGTTCTTC
CASRGLRTELYNEQFF
>NA|TRBJ1-1|NA|TRBV6-5
TGTGCCAGCAGCCGGCTTGACGCTGAAGCTTTCTTT
CASSRLDAEAFF
>NA|TRBJ1-1|NA|TRBV18
TGTGCCAGCTCTAACCAGGGGTTGACGTTTGAAGCTTTCTTT
CASSNQGLTFEAFF
>NA|TRBJ2-7|NA|TRBV5-1
TGCGCCAGCAGCTTGGTACGTCCCTACGACTACGAGCAGTACTTC
CASSLVRPYDYEQYF
>NA|TRBJ1-5|few|TRBV7-2
TGTGCCAGCAGCTCAGGCGTTGGGAATCAGCCCCAGCATTTT
CASSSGVGNQPQHF
>NA|TRBJ2-3|NA|TRBV19
TGTGCCAGTAGTCCGCGACTAGTCGGGACGCAGTATTTT
CASSPRLVGTQYF
>TRBD1|TRBJ1-1|NA|TRBV18
TGTGCCAGCTCACCATTCGCGGGACAGGGCTCTGAAGCTTTCTTT
CASSPFAGQGSEAFF
>NA|TRBJ2-1|NA|TRBV24-1
TGTGCCACCAGTTACGGGGGTTCCAACAATGAGCAGTTCTTC
CATSYGGSNNEQFF
>TRBD1|TRBJ1-2|NA|TRBV7-8
TGTGCCAGCAGCTTAGGACAGGGGCTAACCTATGGCTACACCTTC
CASSLGQGLTYGYTF
>NA|TRBJ1-6|NA|TRBV2
TGTGCCAGCAGTGTTCTGGGGCAGAGCTCCTATAATTCACCCCTCCACTTT
CASSVLGQSSYNSPLHF
>TRBD2|TRBJ2-1|NA|TRBV7-9
TGTGCCAGCAGCTTCATAGCGGGAGGGCCTATTGAGCAGTTCTTC
CASSFIAGGPIEQFF
>TRBD1|TRBJ1-2|NA|TRBV9
TGTGCCAGCAGCGGACCTGGGACAGATAAAATCGGTAGGGGCTACACCTTC
CASSGPGTDKIGRGYTF
>TRBD1|TRBJ2-4|NA|TRBV11-2
TGTGCCAGCAGCTTTTTCCGGGACAGGGCAACCAAAAACATTCAGTACTTC
CASSFFRDRATKNIQYF
>NA|TRBJ2-1|NA|TRBV7-2
TGTGCCAGCAGGGACAGTCTGGGGTCCTACAATGAGCAGTTCTTC
CASRDSLGSYNEQFF
>NA|TRBJ2-1|NA|TRBV9
TGTGCCAGCAGCGTAAGCGCCTCCTACAATGAGCAGTTCTTC
CASSVSASYNEQFF
>NA|TRBJ2-3|NA|TRBV4-1
TGCGCCAGCAGCCTGCTAGACCCCGGGTTAAGCACAGATACGCAGTATTTT
CASSLLDPGLSTDTQYF
>NA|TRBJ1-2|NA|TRBV19
TGTGCCAGTAGGGAAGGCACCTATGGCTACACCTTC
CASREGTYGYTF
>NA|TRBJ2-2|NA|TRBV5-1
TGCGCCAGCAGCTTGGGACTCTCATCAGACACCGGGGAGCTGTTTTTT
CASSLGLSSDTGELFF
>NA|TRBJ2-3|NA|TRBV18
TGTGCCAGCTCACCACCGGGTGGGGTATTGGATACGCAGTATTTT
CASSPPGGVLDTQYF
>NA|TRBJ2-1|NA|TRBV5-1
TGCGCCAGCAGAACCATCGGGTACAATGAGCAGTTCTTC
CASRTIGYNEQFF
>NA|TRBJ2-7|NA|TRBV11-1
TGTGCCAGCAGCTTAGGTCACAACTACGAGCAGTACTTC
CASSLGHNYEQYF
>TRBD1|TRBJ1-5|NA|TRBV28
TGTGCCAGCAGCCGGACTCTTGGACAGGCAGGGGCCCAGCATTTT
CASSRTLGQAGAQHF
>NA|TRBJ1-1|NA|TRBV9
TGTGCCAGCAGCGTTGGTGGAACTGAAGCTTTCTTT
CASSVGGTEAFF
>NA|TRBJ1-5|once|TRBV28
TGTGCCAGCAGTTGGGGGGGAAGGGGCAATCAGCCCCAGCATTTT
CASSWGGRGNQPQHF
>TRBD2|TRBJ2-3|NA|TRBV11-2
TGTGCCAGCAGCTTTCTGACCCTAGGGACTAGCGGCCCCACGCAGTATTTT
CASSFLTLGTSGPTQYF
>TRBD2|TRBJ2-3|few|TRBV3-1/TRBV3-2
TGTGCCAGCAGCACTGGACTAGCGGGAGGGTCCTCGCGCACAGATACGCAGTATTTT
CASSTGLAGGSSRTDTQYF
>NA|TRBJ1-1|NA|TRBV5-1
TGCGCCAGCAGCTTGGCGGAGTTGCGGCAGATGAACACTGAAGCTTTCTTT
CASSLAELRQMNTEAFF
>NA|TRBJ2-3|NA|TRBV7-6
TGTGCCAGCAGCTTACTGCCAGGTAGCACAGATACGCAGTATTTT
CASSLLPGSTDTQYF
>TRBD2|TRBJ2-1|NA|TRBV4-3
TGCGCCAGCAGCCAAGATTGGCGGGAGCGCTTCTTC
CASSQDWRERFF
>TRBD2|TRBJ2-3|NA|TRBV7-2
TGTGCCAGCAGCTTACTAGCGGGAGGATCAGATACGCAGTATTTT
CASSLLAGGSDTQYF
>NA|TRBJ1-5|NA|TRBV18
TGTGCCAGCTCACGCCGTGGGGGAGGCAATCAGCCCCAGCATTTT
CASSRRGGGNQPQHF
>TRBD1|TRBJ1-1|NA|TRBV28
TGTGCCAGCAGACGGGACAGAGTCACTGAAGCTTTCTTT
CASRRDRVTEAFF
>TRBD1|TRBJ1-2|once|TRBV18
TGTGCCAGCTCACTTGGGACAGGGGACGGCTACACCTTC
CASSLGTGDGYTF
>TRBD1|TRBJ1-4|NA|TRBV7-9
TGTGCCAGCAGAGAAGCCGGGACAGGGGTCGAAAAACTGTTTTTT
CASREAGTGVEKLFF
>TRBD1|TRBJ1-5|NA|TRBV5-1
TGCGCCAGCAGCCCCGACAGGGGAGATCAGCCCCAGCATTTT
CASSPDRGDQPQHF
>NA|TRBJ1-5|NA|TRBV7-6
TGTGCCAGCAGCTTAGACCCGGGCAGGAATCAGCCCCAGCATTTT
CASSLDPGRNQPQHF